Below are 14 T cell receptor beta chains sequenced from a single sample in a study of beta chain features in type 1 diabetes. Reverse transcribing all isolated RNA meant expressed TCRB transcripts were sequenced. Produced via immunoSEQ multiplex PCR; TCRdb's table is partial and in-frame only. Among hundreds of thousands of clones listed, 25% to 35% were seen once. The sequenced sample consisted of naive CD4+ T cells from blood. These TCRs come from a man between 18 and 35 years old in good health.

The sample holds a few counts of this clone. The rearrangement uses TRBV9 and TRBJ1-4; 11 bases agree with TRBD1. The CDR3 sequence is 15 residues long. Germline V gene lookup returns CDR1 SGDLS and CDR2 YYNGEE. V trimming: 4 bases; J trimming: 7 bases; junction bases outside the gene matches: 6. CDR3 bases: TGTGCCAGCAGCCTTTACGGACAGGGGGCTGAAAAACTGTTTTTT. This encodes CASSLYGQGAEKLFF.

This rearrangement joins TRBV5-6 to TRBJ2-3; TRBD1 agrees at 9 bases. With V trimmed by 4 bases and J by 5 bases, 5 bases remained unmatched. This CDR3 contains 14 residues. The V gene's germline CDR1 is SGHDT and CDR2 YYEEEE. In DNA form, the CDR3 reads TGTGCCAGCAGCCTGGGACAGGGCGGAGATACGCAGTATTTT. Encoded protein: CASSLGQGGDTQYF.

The chain joins TRBV5-1 to TRBJ2-1, with 9 bases aligning to TRBD2. V shed 9 bases and J 8 bases; nucleotides not matched to a gene: 12. Germline-derived CDR1 and CDR2 are SGHRS and YFSETQ. The CDR3 has 14 residues. The CDR3 DNA sequence: TGCGCCACCCAGCGCGGGAGGGCCGGGGATGAGCAGTTCTTC. It encodes CATQRGRAGDEQFF.

The V gene is TRBV4-2, the J gene TRBJ2-1; TRBD2 matches 10 bases. Trimming cost V 0 bases and J 7 bases; bases outside gene matches: 6. The CDR3 is 16 amino acids. The germline gives CDR1 LGHNA, CDR2 YNFKEQ. CDR3 sequence reads: CASSQEQPSGSNEQFF. CDR3 sequence (DNA): TGTGCCAGCAGCCAAGAGCAGCCTAGCGGGAGTAATGAGCAGTTCTTC.

The chain employs TRBV28 and TRBJ2-5; unclear D gene. V was cut by 8 bases and J by 5 bases, with 18 bases left in between. Germline CDR1 MDHEN, CDR2 SYDVKM. CDR3 size: 14 residues. Here the CDR3 DNA reads TGTGCCAGCGACCGACCCGGGCAGCTGGAGACCCAGTACTTC. As protein: CASDRPGQLETQYF.

This sequence joins TRBV30 and TRBJ2-7; 8 bases align to TRBD1. CDR1 is GTSNPN, CDR2 SVGIG, per germline (reference sequence). CDR3 length: 13 amino acids. The ends lost 4 bases at V and 2 bases at J; junction bases unmatched: 4. CDR3 sequence (DNA): TGTGCCTGGACCAGGACAGGGACCTACGAGCAGTACTTC. Residues: CAWTRTGTYEQYF.

V is TRBV29-1 and J is TRBJ2-7, with D unclear. This CDR3 spans 13 amino acids. V gave up 3 bases and J gave up 3 bases, with 12 bases separating them. Germline V gene data show CDR1 as SQVTM and CDR2 as ANQGSEA. CDR3 sequence: CSVEGLGRYEQYF. CDR3 sequence (DNA): TGCAGCGTTGAGGGATTAGGGCGCTACGAGCAGTACTTC.

V usage is TRBV30 and J usage is TRBJ2-2; 7 nucleotides line up with TRBD2. The CDR3 is 16 amino acids. From germline, CDR1 is GTSNPN and CDR2 SVGIG (reference sequence). Unmatched junction bases numbered 7, after V lost 3 bases and J lost 0 bases. The CDR3 spells CAWRAPGRANTGELFF. In nucleotides, the CDR3 is TGTGCCTGGAGAGCCCCGGGGAGGGCGAACACCGGGGAGCTGTTTTTT.

This clone has only a few counts. This chain connects TRBV28 to TRBJ1-3; D gene uncertain. Trimming shortened V by 5 bases and J by 0 bases, and 11 bases separated the two germline ends. Per germline, CDR1 MDHEN and CDR2 SYDVKM. CDR3 length equals 15 residues. CDR3 DNA: TGTGCCAGCAGTCTTATCGGGAGCTCTGGAAACACCATATATTTT. Translating it yields CASSLIGSSGNTIYF.

The rearrangement joins TRBV10-3 to TRBJ2-5, with D possibly matching TRBD2 (6 bases). Germline loops: CDR1 ENHRY, CDR2 SYGVKD. The CDR3 length is 14 residues. V shed 3 bases and J shed 2 bases, with 10 bases lying between them. The CDR3: CAISDGAGQETQYF. In nucleotides, the CDR3 is TGTGCCATCAGTGACGGGGCGGGACAAGAGACCCAGTACTTC.

A remark on this clone: The sample has other DNA sequences that encode this CDR3 too. The rearrangement joins TRBV7-9 to TRBJ2-3; 8 nucleotides agree with TRBD2. The junction had 1 base not matched to a gene; V was cut back by 2 bases and J by 0 bases. Germline V gene lookup returns CDR1 SEHNR and CDR2 FQNEAQ (reference sequence). CDR3 length equals 15 residues. The CDR3 DNA is TGTGCCAGCAGCTTATCTAGCGGGAGCACAGATACGCAGTATTTT. Amino acid sequence: CASSLSSGSTDTQYF.

The chain uses TRBV15 and TRBJ2-7; D unclear. The CDR3 is made up of 13 amino acids. The V gene's germline CDR1 is LNHNV and CDR2 YYDKDF (reference sequence). The germline V and J ends were trimmed by 0 bases and 3 bases, with 6 bases remaining between them. CDR3 region: CATSRDAGYEQYF. The CDR3 region has the DNA TGTGCCACCAGCAGAGATGCAGGCTACGAGCAGTACTTC.

The rearrangement uses TRBV29-1 and TRBJ1-2; TRBD1 matches 10 bases. V lost 6 bases to trimming and J lost 1 base; unmatched junction nucleotides: 2. Germline V gene lookup returns CDR1 SQVTM and CDR2 ANQGSEA. CDR3 length: 13 residues. The CDR3 DNA is TGCAGCGTCGACAGGGGGCGTAACTATGGCTACACCTTC. Its protein is CSVDRGRNYGYTF.

A few counts support this clone. CDR3 DNA: TGTGCCAGCAGCTTACAGGGAGGAGATACGCAGTATTTT. Residues: CASSLQGGDTQYF. This chain uses TRBV7-9 with TRBJ2-3; D is possibly TRBD2 (6 bases). V lost 2 bases and J lost 5, with 8 bases in between. In germline, CDR1 is SEHNR, CDR2 FQNEAQ (reference sequence). The CDR3 consists of 13 residues.